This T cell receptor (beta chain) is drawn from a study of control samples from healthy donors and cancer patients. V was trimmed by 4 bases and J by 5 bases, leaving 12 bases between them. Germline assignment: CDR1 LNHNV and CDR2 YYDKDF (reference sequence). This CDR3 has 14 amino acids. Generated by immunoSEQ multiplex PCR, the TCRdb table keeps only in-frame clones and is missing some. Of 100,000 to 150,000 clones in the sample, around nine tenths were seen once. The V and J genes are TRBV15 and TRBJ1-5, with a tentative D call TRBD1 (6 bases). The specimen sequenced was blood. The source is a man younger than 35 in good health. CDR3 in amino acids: CATSKGGQYQPQHF. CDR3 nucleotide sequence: TGTGCCACCAGCAAGGGGGGACAATATCAGCCCCAGCATTTT. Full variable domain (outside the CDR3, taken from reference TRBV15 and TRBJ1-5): DAMVIQNPRYQVTQFGKPVTLSCSQTLNHNVMYWYQQKSSQAPKLLFHYYDKDFNNEADTPDNFQSRRPNTSFCFLDIRSPGLGDTAMYLCATSKGGQYQPQHFGDGTRLSIL.